This T cell receptor (beta chain) was sequenced in a study of regulatory T cells in long-lasting Graves disease. Sequencing libraries for TCR beta were prepared with iRepertoire HTBI primers and Arm-PCR of CDR3 regions. TCRdb processed the multiplex PCR reads anew with MiXCR; each CDR3 protein has one entry. The sample shows approximately 470,000 distinct CDR3 sequences, 16% of them seen only once. Time point in this sample: newly diagnosed GD, antithyroid drugs for less than 3 months. RNA extracted from PBMCs served as the sequencing template. There are many counts of this clonotype. Its antigen is still unknown. Findings of the study overall: TRBV28 was favored in persistent disease, as were TRBJ1-2 and TRBJ2-5.

Germline CDR1 DFQATT, CDR2 SNEGSKA (reference sequence). CDR3 length equals 14 residues. With V trimmed by 4 bases and J by 1 base, 1 base remained unmatched. A further study also used this sample, focusing on T cells in Graves' hyperthyroidism and ophthalmopathy. That publication notes: Most clonotypes expanded in the thyroid (above 0.001) were also present in blood.

The genes are TRBV20-1 and TRBJ2-3; TRBD2 agrees at 11 bases. Here the sequenced sample was peripheral blood mononuclear cells (PBMCs), taken at new diagnosis, from a patient treated with antithyroid drugs. This sequence was found in a man aged 40-55 years with Graves disease. The CDR3 reads CSAKLAGGTDTQYF. CDR3 in DNA: TGCAGTGCTAAACTAGCGGGAGGCACAGATACGCAGTATTTT.